The entry below describes one TCR beta chain. This entry comes from a study of T cell responses to AZD1222 COVID-19 vaccine. Here immunoSEQ multiplex PCR was the method, and the copy in TCRdb shows in-frame clones only, minus some. Counted here are about 120,000 clones, over 75% occurring once; the ten biggest clones make up 6.5% to 9.5%. V lost 2 bases to trimming and J lost 3 bases; unmatched junction nucleotides: 4. In germline, CDR1 is SSHAT, CDR2 FNYEAQ (reference sequence). The CDR3 loop spans 14 amino acids. This chain uses TRBV7-7 with TRBJ2-7; TRBD1 agrees at 7 bases. Source: peripheral blood, taken on day 0 of AZD1222 vaccination. The source of this sequence is an adult in good health. CDR3 DNA sequence: TGTGCCAGCAGCTTAACCGGGACAGACTACGAGCAGTACTTC. Its translation is CASSLTGTDYEQYF.